This T cell receptor (beta chain) was identified in a study of patients and donors after allogeneic stem cell transplantation. TCRdb itself ran the RT-PCR reads through MiXCR, one entry per CDR3 protein. Found here are 150,000 or so distinct CDR3 sequences, approximately 25% of them singletons; the top ten hold roughly 25%. The CDR3 consists of 13 residues. V shed 2 bases and J shed 8 bases, with 9 bases lying between them. Germline V gene data show CDR1 as SGHDN and CDR2 as FVKESK. The chain recombines TRBV14 with TRBJ1-4, with a weak D call TRBD1 (5 bases). This receptor was obtained from a human donor who was either an allogeneic HSCT recipient or a stem cell or donor lymphocyte infusion donor (not recorded which). It is not recorded whose cells these are; they may come from a transplant donor. Sequenced input: blood, either unsorted or a sorted T cell fraction (not recorded which). The CDR3 spells CASSQTTDEKLFF. For the CDR3, the DNA is TGTGCCAGCAGCCAAACGACAGACGAAAAACTGTTTTTT.